This T cell receptor beta chain was sequenced in a study of T cell responses to AZD1222 COVID-19 vaccine. Findings and caveats of the study: Most donors were white British and more were female, and clonal diversity was possibly underestimated. An increase in Spike-specific TCR breadth and depth was observed after two AZD1222 doses.

TCRdb's table, derived via immunoSEQ multiplex PCR, lists solely in-frame clones and lacks some. The sample consists of some 180,000 clones, around 92% of them appearing once. Concerning this clone: Its antigen is as yet unknown.

Germline trimming cut 8 bases from V and 7 bases from J; bases unmatched to any gene: 10. The CDR3 contains 13 residues. The receptor was derived from an adult in good health. V is TRBV12-3 or TRBV12-4 and J is TRBJ1-2; TRBD1 matches at 7 bases. The sequencing here drew on peripheral blood, taken on day 0 of AZD1222 vaccination. The CDR3, as DNA: TGTGCCAGCGGACCACAGGGGCGTAGTGGCTACACCTTC. Translating it yields CASGPQGRSGYTF.